Below, one TCR beta chain is given with its context. Deletions cut 0 bases from V and 0 bases from J, with 10 bases between. This CDR3 spans 16 amino acids. Looked up from germline, CDR1 is SGDLS and CDR2 is YYNGEE. The data originate from a study of OX40 agonist ivuxolimab in advanced cancers. Measured with immunoSEQ multiplex PCR; TCRdb has only the in-frame clones, and not every one. The data contain tens of thousands of clones, approximately 81% of them singletons. This specimen consisted of CD4+ or CD8+ T cells sorted from blood, obtained in a trial of the OX40 agonist ivuxolimab. The genes are TRBV9 and TRBJ1-3; TRBD1 might be the D (5 bases). The receptor comes from an adult with an advanced solid tumor such as melanoma, head and neck, liver or kidney cancer. The CDR3 loop is CASSVGGVYSGNTIYF. The DNA for the CDR3 is TGTGCCAGCAGCGTAGGGGGGGTATACTCTGGAAACACCATATATTTT.